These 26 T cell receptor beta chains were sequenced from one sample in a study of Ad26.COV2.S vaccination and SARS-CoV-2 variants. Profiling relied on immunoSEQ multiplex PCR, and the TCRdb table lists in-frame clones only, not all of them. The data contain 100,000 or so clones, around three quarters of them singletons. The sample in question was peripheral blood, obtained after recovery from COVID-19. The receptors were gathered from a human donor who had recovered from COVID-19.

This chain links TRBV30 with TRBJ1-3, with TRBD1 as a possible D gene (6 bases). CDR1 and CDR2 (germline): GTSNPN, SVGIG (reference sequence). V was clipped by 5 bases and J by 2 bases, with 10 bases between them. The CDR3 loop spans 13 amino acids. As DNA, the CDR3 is TGTGCCTGGGAGACAGGCGCTGGAAACACCATATATTTT. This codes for CAWETGAGNTIYF.

The CDR3 here is CASGGPANTGELFF. CDR3 in DNA: TGTGCCAGCGGAGGGCCAGCGAACACCGGGGAGCTGTTTTTT. The chain recombines TRBV9 with TRBJ2-2, with a weak D call TRBD2 (6 bases). V was clipped by 7 bases and J by 0 bases, with 10 bases between them. From germline, CDR1 is SGDLS and CDR2 YYNGEE. The CDR3 totals 14 residues.

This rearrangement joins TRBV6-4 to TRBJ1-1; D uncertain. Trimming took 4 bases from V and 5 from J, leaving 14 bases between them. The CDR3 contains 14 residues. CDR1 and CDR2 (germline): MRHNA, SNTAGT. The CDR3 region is CASSVEVGETEAFF. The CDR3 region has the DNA TGTGCCAGCAGTGTTGAGGTCGGGGAAACTGAAGCTTTCTTT.

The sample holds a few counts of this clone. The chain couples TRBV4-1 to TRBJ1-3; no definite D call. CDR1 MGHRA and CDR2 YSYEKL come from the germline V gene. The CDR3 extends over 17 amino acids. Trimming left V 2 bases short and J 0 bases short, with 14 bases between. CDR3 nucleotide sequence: TGCGCCAGCAGCCAATCTTCAAGACCCATCTCTGGAAACACCATATATTTT. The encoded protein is CASSQSSRPISGNTIYF.

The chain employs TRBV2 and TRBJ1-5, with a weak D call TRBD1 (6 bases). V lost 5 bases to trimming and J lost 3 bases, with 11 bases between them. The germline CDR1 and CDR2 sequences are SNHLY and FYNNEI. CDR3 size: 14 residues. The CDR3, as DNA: TGTGCCAGCAGTAAGGACAGAAACAATCAGCCCCAGCATTTT. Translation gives CASSKDRNNQPQHF.

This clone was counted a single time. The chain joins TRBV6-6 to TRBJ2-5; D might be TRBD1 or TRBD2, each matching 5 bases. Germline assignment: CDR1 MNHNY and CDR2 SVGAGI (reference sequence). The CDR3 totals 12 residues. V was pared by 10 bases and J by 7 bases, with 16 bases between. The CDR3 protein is CATEGPEPTQYF. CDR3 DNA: TGTGCCACCGAGGGGCCCGAGCCGACCCAGTACTTC.

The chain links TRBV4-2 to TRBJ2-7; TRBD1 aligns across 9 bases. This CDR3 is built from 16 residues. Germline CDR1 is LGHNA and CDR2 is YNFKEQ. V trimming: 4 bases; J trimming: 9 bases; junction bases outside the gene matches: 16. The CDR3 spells CASSPTSNRDRVRQYF. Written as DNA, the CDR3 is TGTGCCAGCAGCCCCACCAGCAACCGGGACAGGGTGCGGCAGTACTTC.

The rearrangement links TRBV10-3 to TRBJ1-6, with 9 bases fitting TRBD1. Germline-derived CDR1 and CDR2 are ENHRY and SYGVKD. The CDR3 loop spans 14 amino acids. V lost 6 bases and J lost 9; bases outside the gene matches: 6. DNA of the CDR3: TGTGCCATCAGACCGGACAGGGGTGGTTCACCCCTCCACTTT. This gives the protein CAIRPDRGGSPLHF.

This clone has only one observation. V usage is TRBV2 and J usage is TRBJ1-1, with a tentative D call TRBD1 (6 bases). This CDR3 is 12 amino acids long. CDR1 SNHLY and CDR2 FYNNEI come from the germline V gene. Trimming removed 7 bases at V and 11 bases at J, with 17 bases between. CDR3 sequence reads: CASTWDTEAAFF. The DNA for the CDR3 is TGTGCCAGCACCTGGGACACCGAGGCGGCTTTCTTT. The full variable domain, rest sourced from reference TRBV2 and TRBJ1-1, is EPEVTQTPSHQVTQMGQEVILRCVPISNHLYFYWYRQILGQKVEFLVSFYNNEISEKSEIFDDQFSVERPDGSNFTLKIRSTKLEDSAMYFCASTWDTEAAFFGQGTRLTVV.

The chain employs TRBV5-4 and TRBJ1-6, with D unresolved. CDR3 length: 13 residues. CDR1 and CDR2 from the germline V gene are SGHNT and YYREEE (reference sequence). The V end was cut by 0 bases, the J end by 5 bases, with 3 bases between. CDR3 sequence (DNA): TGTGCCAGCAGCTTGGATAATAATTCACCCCTCCACTTT. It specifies CASSLDNNSPLHF.

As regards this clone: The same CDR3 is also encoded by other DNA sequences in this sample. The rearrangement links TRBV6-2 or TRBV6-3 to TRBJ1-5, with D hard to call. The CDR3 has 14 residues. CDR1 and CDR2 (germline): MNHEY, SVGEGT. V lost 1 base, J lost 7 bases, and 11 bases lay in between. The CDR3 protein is CASSYLIGGQPQHF. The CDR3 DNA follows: TGTGCCAGCAGTTACTTAATTGGTGGGCAGCCCCAGCATTTT.

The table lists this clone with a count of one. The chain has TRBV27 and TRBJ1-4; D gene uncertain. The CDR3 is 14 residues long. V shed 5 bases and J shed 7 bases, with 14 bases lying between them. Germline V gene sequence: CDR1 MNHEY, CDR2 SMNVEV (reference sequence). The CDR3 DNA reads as TGTGCCAGCAGTAGGGTGGGGTATGCTGAAAAACTGTTTTTT. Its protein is CASSRVGYAEKLFF. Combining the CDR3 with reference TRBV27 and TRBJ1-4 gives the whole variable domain EAQVTQNPRYLITVTGKKLTVTCSQNMNHEYMSWYRQDPGLGLRQIYYSMNVEVTDKGDVPEGYKVSRKEKRNFPLILESPSPNQTSLYFCASSRVGYAEKLFFGSGTQLSVL.

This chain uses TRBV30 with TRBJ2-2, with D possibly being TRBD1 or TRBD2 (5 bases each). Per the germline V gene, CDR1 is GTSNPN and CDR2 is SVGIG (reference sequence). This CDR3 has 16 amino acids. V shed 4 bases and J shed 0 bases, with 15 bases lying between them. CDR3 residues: CAWKKPGRANTGELFF. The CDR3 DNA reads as TGTGCCTGGAAGAAACCGGGACGGGCGAACACCGGGGAGCTGTTTTTT.

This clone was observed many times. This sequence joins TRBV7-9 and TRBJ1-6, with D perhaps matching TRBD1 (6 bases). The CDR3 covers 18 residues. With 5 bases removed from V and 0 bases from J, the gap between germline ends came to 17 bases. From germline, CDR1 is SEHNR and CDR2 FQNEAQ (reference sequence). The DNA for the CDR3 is TGTGCCAGCAGCCGATTTATAGGGGGGAGCTCCTATAATTCACCCCTCCACTTT. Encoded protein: CASSRFIGGSSYNSPLHF.

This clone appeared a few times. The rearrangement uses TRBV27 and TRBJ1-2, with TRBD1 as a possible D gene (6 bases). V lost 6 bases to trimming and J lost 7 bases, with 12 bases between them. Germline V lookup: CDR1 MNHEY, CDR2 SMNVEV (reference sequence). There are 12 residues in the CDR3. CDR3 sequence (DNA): TGTGCCAGCAGGGGGGGGGCAGGTGGCTACACCTTC. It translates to CASRGGAGGYTF.

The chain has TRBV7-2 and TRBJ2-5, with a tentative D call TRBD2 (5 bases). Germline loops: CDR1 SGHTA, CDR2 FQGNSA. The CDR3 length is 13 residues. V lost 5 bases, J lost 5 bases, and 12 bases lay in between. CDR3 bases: TGTGCCAGCAGCCCGGAACGAGGGGAGACCCAGTACTTC. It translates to CASSPERGETQYF.

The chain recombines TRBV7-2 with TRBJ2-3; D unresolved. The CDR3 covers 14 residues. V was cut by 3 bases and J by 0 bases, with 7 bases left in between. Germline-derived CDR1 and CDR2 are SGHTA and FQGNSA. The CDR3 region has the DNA TGTGCCAGCAGCTTGACTGGCAGCACAGATACGCAGTATTTT. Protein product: CASSLTGSTDTQYF.

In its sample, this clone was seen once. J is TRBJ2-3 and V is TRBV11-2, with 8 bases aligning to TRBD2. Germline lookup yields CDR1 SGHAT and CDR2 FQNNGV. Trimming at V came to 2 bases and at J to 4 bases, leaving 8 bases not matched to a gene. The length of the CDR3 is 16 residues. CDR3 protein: CASSLFPGGLADTQYF. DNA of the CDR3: TGTGCCAGCAGCTTATTTCCGGGGGGGCTGGCAGATACGCAGTATTTT.

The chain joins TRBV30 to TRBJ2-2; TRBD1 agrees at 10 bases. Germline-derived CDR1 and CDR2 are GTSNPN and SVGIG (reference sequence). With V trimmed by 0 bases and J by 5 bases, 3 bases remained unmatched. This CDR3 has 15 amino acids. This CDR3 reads CAWSVQDRGTGELFF. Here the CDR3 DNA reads TGTGCCTGGAGTGTTCAGGACAGGGGGACCGGGGAGCTGTTTTTT.

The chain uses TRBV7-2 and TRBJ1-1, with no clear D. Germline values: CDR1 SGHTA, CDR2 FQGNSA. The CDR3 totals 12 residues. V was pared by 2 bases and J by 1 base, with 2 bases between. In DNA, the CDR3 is TGTGCCAGCAGCTTACAGAACACTGAAGCTTTCTTT. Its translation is CASSLQNTEAFF.

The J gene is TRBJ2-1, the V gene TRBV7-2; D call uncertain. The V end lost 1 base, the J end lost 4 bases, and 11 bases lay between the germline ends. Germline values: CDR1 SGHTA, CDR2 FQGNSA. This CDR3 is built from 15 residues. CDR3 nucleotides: TGTGCCAGCAGCTTAGGTGTCAGTGAGTACAATGAGCAGTTCTTC. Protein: CASSLGVSEYNEQFF.

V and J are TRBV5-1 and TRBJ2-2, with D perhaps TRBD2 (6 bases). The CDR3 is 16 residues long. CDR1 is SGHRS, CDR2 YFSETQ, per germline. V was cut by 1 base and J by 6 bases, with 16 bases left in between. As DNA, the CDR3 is TGCGCCAGCAGCTTGTCCGGCGGGACTCAGTCCGGGGAGCTGTTTTTT. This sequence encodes CASSLSGGTQSGELFF.

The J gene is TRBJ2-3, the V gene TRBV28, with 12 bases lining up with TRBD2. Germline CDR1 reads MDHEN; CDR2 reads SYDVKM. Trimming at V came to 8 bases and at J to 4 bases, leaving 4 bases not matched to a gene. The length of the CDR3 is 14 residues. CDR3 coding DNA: TGTGCCAGCTGGACTAGCGGGAAATCAGATACGCAGTATTTT. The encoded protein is CASWTSGKSDTQYF. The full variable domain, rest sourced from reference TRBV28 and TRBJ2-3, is DVKVTQSSRYLVKRTGEKVFLECVQDMDHENMFWYRQDPGLGLRLIYFSYDVKMKEKGDIPEGYSVSREKKERFSLILESASTNQTSMYLCASWTSGKSDTQYFGPGTRLTVL.

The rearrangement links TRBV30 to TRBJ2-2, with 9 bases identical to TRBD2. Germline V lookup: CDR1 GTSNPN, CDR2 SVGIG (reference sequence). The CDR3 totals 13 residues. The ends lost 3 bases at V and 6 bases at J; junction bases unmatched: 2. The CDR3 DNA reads TGTGCCTGGAGCGGGACTAGCTCCGGGGAGCTGTTTTTT. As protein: CAWSGTSSGELFF.

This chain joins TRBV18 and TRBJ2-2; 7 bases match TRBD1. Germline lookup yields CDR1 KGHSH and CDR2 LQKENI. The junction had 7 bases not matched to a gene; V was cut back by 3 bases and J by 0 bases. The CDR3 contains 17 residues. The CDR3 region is CASSPIRTGTNTGELFF. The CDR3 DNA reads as TGTGCCAGCTCACCCATTCGGACAGGAACGAACACCGGGGAGCTGTTTTTT. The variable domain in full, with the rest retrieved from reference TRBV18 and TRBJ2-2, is NAGVMQNPRHLVRRRGQEARLRCSPMKGHSHVYWYRQLPEEGLKFMVYLQKENIIDESGMPKERFSAEFPKEGPSILRIQQVVRGDSAAYFCASSPIRTGTNTGELFFGEGSRLTVL.

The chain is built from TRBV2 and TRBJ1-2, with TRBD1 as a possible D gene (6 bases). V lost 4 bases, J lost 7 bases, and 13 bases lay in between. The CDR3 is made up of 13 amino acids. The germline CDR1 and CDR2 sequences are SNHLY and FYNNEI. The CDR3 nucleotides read TGTGCCAGCAGTGGACAGGCCGACAGTGGCTACACCTTC. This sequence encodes CASSGQADSGYTF.